The 26 T cell receptor beta chains below were found in one sample sequenced in a study of blood T cells in healthy people across ages. Combining a sample-barcoded 5' primer with a J-beta primer mix, a second PCR ran for 7 to 11 cycles. A single record per CDR3 protein comes from TCRdb applying MiXCR to the 5' RACE reads. The data show just over 800,000 distinct CDR3 sequences, less than 80% seen once. The sample consisted of blood. These receptors were obtained from a man in his thirties or forties in good health.

This clonotype was seen more than once but under ten times. The chain employs TRBV6-4 and TRBJ2-3; D may be TRBD2 (5 bases). Trimming removed 5 bases from V and 1 base from J, with 10 bases in between. The CDR3 sequence is 14 residues long. Germline V gene lookup returns CDR1 MRHNA and CDR2 SNTAGT. In DNA form, the CDR3 reads TGTGCCAGCAGTCGGGGTGGGGGCACAGATACGCAGTATTTT. This encodes CASSRGGGTDTQYF.

The chain employs TRBV28 and TRBJ2-5, with D unresolved. Trimming removed 6 bases at V and 3 bases at J, with 11 bases between. This CDR3 comprises 13 residues. Germline CDR1 is MDHEN and CDR2 is SYDVKM. Here the CDR3 DNA reads TGTGCCAGCAGCCCGTTACATAAAGAGACCCAGTACTTC. It is translated as CASSPLHKETQYF.

V gene TRBV29-1 combines with J gene TRBJ2-1, with 7 nucleotides matching TRBD2. The germline gives CDR1 SQVTM, CDR2 ANQGSEA. This CDR3 contains 13 residues. J gave up 5 bases and V 1 base, and 2 bases lay outside the gene matches. The CDR3 DNA is TGCAGCGTTGAAGGGGGAGGGAACAATGAGCAGTTCTTC. Protein: CSVEGGGNNEQFF.

The V call is TRBV6-5, the J call TRBJ2-1; a weak D match, TRBD1 (6 bases). The V gene's germline CDR1 is MNHEY and CDR2 SVGAGI. V shed 2 bases and J shed 4 bases, with 9 bases lying between them. CDR3 length equals 14 residues. This CDR3 reads CASSYRQEYNEQFF. The CDR3 bases are TGTGCCAGCAGTTACCGACAGGAGTACAATGAGCAGTTCTTC.

The V and J genes are TRBV30 and TRBJ1-3; no clear D gene. The germline CDR1 and CDR2 sequences are GTSNPN and SVGIG (reference sequence). Deletions cut 0 bases from V and 0 bases from J, with 3 bases between. There are 13 residues in the CDR3. The CDR3 spells CAWSVSSGNTIYF. In nucleotides, the CDR3 is TGTGCCTGGAGTGTATCCTCTGGAAACACCATATATTTT.

The chain has TRBV29-1 and TRBJ1-5; D uncertain. The germline V and J ends were trimmed by 5 bases and 5 bases, with 10 bases remaining between them. The CDR3 spans 12 residues. Germline CDR1 reads SQVTM; CDR2 reads ANQGSEA. The DNA for the CDR3 is TGCAGCGTTATACAGAGGGATCAGCCCCAGCATTTT. As protein: CSVIQRDQPQHF.

The chain uses TRBV7-2 and TRBJ1-2, with 9 nucleotides matching TRBD1. J lost 4 bases, V lost 5 bases, and 5 bases had no gene match. CDR3 length: 14 amino acids. Germline-derived CDR1 and CDR2 are SGHTA and FQGNSA. The CDR3 region is CASSDGTGIYGYTF. CDR3 nucleotides: TGTGCCAGCAGCGACGGGACAGGGATCTATGGCTACACCTTC. Full variable domain (missing parts from reference TRBV7-2 and TRBJ1-2): GAGVSQSPSNKVTEKGKDVELRCDPISGHTALYWYRQSLGQGLEFLIYFQGNSAPDKSGLPSDRFSAERTGGSVSTLTIQRTQQEDSAVYLCASSDGTGIYGYTFGSGTRLTVV.

A remark on this clonotype: A junction end diverges from the germline sequence, so it may reflect a read error. The chain combines TRBV4-2 with TRBJ2-2; tentative D call: TRBD2 (5 bases). The CDR3 is 17 amino acids. Germline CDR1 is LGHNA and CDR2 is YNFKEQ. The CDR3 loop is CASSQDSGPSPTGELFF. In DNA, the CDR3 is TGTGCCAGCAGTCAAGATAGTGGGCCTAGCCCCACCGGGGAGCTGTTTTTT.

V is TRBV4-3 and J is TRBJ1-2; D perhaps matches TRBD1 (5 bases). Germline-derived CDR1 and CDR2 are LGHNA and YSLEER. The CDR3 runs 15 residues. The germline V and J ends were trimmed by 0 bases and 3 bases, with 11 bases remaining between them. CDR3 protein: CASSQDRDRDYGYTF. The CDR3 DNA follows: TGCGCCAGCAGCCAAGACCGCGACAGAGACTATGGCTACACCTTC.

This clonotype occurred once. This sequence joins TRBV10-3 and TRBJ2-4; 8 nucleotides align to TRBD1. This CDR3 has 17 residues. V trimming: 0 bases; J trimming: 0 bases; junction bases outside the gene matches: 4. Germline CDR1 ENHRY, CDR2 SYGVKD. The CDR3 sequence: CAISESGDRLAKNIQYF. The CDR3 nucleotides are TGTGCCATCAGTGAGTCGGGGGACAGGTTAGCCAAAAACATTCAGTACTTC.

This chain uses TRBV7-3 with TRBJ2-5; 9 nucleotides agree with TRBD1. This CDR3 region has 14 residues. J lost 11 bases, V lost 5 bases, and 12 bases had no gene match. The germline V gene encodes CDR1 SGHTA and CDR2 FQGTGA. CDR3 region: CASSPGQGYNEQYF. CDR3 in DNA: TGTGCCAGCAGCCCGGGACAGGGCTACAATGAGCAGTACTTC.

The chain joins TRBV20-1 to TRBJ2-4, with TRBD2 matching over 16 bases. This CDR3 region has 18 residues. The J segment lost 7 bases and the V segment lost 1 base, leaving 10 bases of the junction unmatched. Germline V gives CDR1 DFQATT, CDR2 SNEGSKA (reference sequence). The CDR3 DNA sequence: TGCAGTGCTAGAGCACCCCCGGGACTAGCGGGGGGGCCCAACATTCAGTACTTC. Protein sequence: CSARAPPGLAGGPNIQYF.

The chain employs TRBV6-2 or TRBV6-3 and TRBJ2-7, with D possibly matching TRBD2 (5 bases). This CDR3 contains 14 residues. The ends were cut back, 2 bases at V and 2 bases at J, with 10 bases in the middle. Germline-derived CDR1 and CDR2 are MNHEY and SVGEGT. The CDR3 reads CASSYVGVPYEQYF. The DNA of the CDR3 is TGTGCCAGCAGTTACGTGGGAGTTCCCTACGAGCAGTACTTC.

The V and J genes are TRBV4-1 and TRBJ2-3; TRBD1 agrees at 8 bases. CDR3 length equals 15 residues. Germline assignment: CDR1 MGHRA and CDR2 YSYEKL. V shed 3 bases, J shed 7 bases, and the junction held 9 bases outside the gene matches. CDR3 residues: CASSHLNDRGHTQYF. In DNA form, the CDR3 reads TGCGCCAGCAGCCACCTTAACGACAGGGGACATACGCAGTATTTT.

The chain joins TRBV5-6 to TRBJ2-5, with D possibly TRBD2 on 6 matching bases. Germline V gene data show CDR1 as SGHDT and CDR2 as YYEEEE. V lost 4 bases and J 3 bases, leaving 13 bases between the germline ends. This CDR3 is 14 amino acids long. The CDR3 protein is CASSPGVSKETQYF. The CDR3 DNA follows: TGTGCCAGCAGCCCGGGGGTTTCTAAAGAGACCCAGTACTTC.

The chain joins TRBV7-2 to TRBJ2-1; D is ambiguous. This CDR3 spans 15 amino acids. V shed 4 bases and J shed 0 bases, with 10 bases lying between them. Germline assignment: CDR1 SGHTA and CDR2 FQGNSA. CDR3 nucleotide sequence: TGTGCCAGCAGCTATCTAGTTGGCTCCTACAATGAGCAGTTCTTC. Encoded protein: CASSYLVGSYNEQFF.

This clonotype was detected a few times. This rearrangement joins TRBV20-1 to TRBJ2-4; D is ambiguous. The DNA end lines up better with TRBJ2-7; the J call may be wrong. Germline lookup yields CDR1 DFQATT and CDR2 SNEGSKA (reference sequence). The CDR3 consists of 11 residues. CDR3 in amino acids: CSASDGYEQYF. CDR3 DNA: TGCAGTGCTAGTGACGGCTACGAGCAGTACTTC.

This chain links TRBV7-9 with TRBJ1-2; unclear D gene. The germline V gene has CDR1 SEHNR and CDR2 FQNEAQ (reference sequence). V shed 5 bases and J shed 6 bases, with 7 bases lying between them. The CDR3 has 11 amino acids. The CDR3 bases are TGTGCCAGCAGCCCGACGGATGGCTACACCTTC. This codes for CASSPTDGYTF.

Only a few counts were recorded for this clonotype. The chain carries TRBV6-5 and TRBJ2-4; TRBD1 agrees at 9 bases. Gene TRBJ2-7 matches the end of the DNA better, so the J call may be wrong. The germline V gene encodes CDR1 MNHEY and CDR2 SVGAGI. This CDR3 spans 15 amino acids. The CDR3 region has the DNA TGTGCCAGCAGTTATACCGGGACAGGGACCTACGAGCAGTACTTC. Protein: CASSYTGTGTYEQYF.

J is TRBJ2-7 and V is TRBV7-2; D possibly corresponds to TRBD1 (6 bases). TRBJ2-5 matches the DNA end more closely, so the J call is doubtful. Germline-derived CDR1 and CDR2 are SGHTA and FQGNSA. The CDR3 is 14 amino acids. The CDR3: CASSLHRDIKTQYF. The CDR3 nucleotides are TGTGCCAGCAGCCTACACCGGGACATAAAGACCCAGTACTTC.

This clonotype was picked up many times. The chain joins TRBV20-1 to TRBJ1-5, with no clear D. V shed 0 bases and J shed 3 bases, with 12 bases lying between them. This CDR3 is 15 amino acids long. CDR1 and CDR2 from the germline V gene are DFQATT and SNEGSKA (reference sequence). CDR3 sequence: CSARDRSSYNQPQHF. The CDR3, as DNA: TGCAGTGCTAGAGATAGGAGCAGTTACAATCAGCCCCAGCATTTT.

The chain has TRBV20-1 and TRBJ2-1; TRBD1 matches at 7 bases. With 4 bases clipped from V and 3 bases from J, the junction kept 9 bases outside the gene matches. Germline V gene data show CDR1 as DFQATT and CDR2 as SNEGSKA (reference sequence). The CDR3 loop spans 15 amino acids. The CDR3 region is CSATTGFEVYNEQFF. The CDR3 DNA follows: TGCAGTGCTACGACAGGGTTCGAGGTCTACAATGAGCAGTTCTTC.

This chain links TRBV7-8 with TRBJ2-5; TRBD2 matches 7 bases. Germline assignment: CDR1 SGHVS and CDR2 FQNEAQ. The CDR3 loop spans 11 amino acids. V lost 9 bases, J lost 5 bases, and 3 bases stayed unmatched. The CDR3 sequence: CASGRGETQYF. Written as DNA, the CDR3 is TGTGCCAGTGGGAGGGGTGAGACCCAGTACTTC.

This chain uses TRBV27 with TRBJ1-1; D unresolved. This CDR3 spans 13 amino acids. Per the germline V gene, CDR1 is MNHEY and CDR2 is SMNVEV (reference sequence). The V gene lost 3 bases and the J gene lost 1 base, with 6 bases spanning the gap. The DNA for the CDR3 is TGTGCCAGCAGTTTTTATCCGAACACTGAAGCTTTCTTT. Amino acids: CASSFYPNTEAFF.

The V call is TRBV6-2 or TRBV6-3, the J call TRBJ1-4; unclear D gene. Trimming removed 6 bases from V and 5 bases from J, with 10 bases in between. This CDR3 has 13 residues. In germline, CDR1 is MNHEY, CDR2 SVGEGT. The CDR3 loop is CASSPLGNEKLFF. The CDR3 DNA follows: TGTGCCAGCAGCCCCCTGGGGAATGAAAAACTGTTTTTT.

The chain joins TRBV3-1 to TRBJ2-4; 8 nucleotides agree with TRBD1. J was trimmed by 15 bases and V by 2 bases; bases with no gene match: 6. Germline CDR1 LGHDT, CDR2 YNNKEL (reference sequence). This CDR3 has 12 residues. DNA of the CDR3: TGTGCCAGCAGCCAAAGGACAGGGTATACGTACTTC. Translation: CASSQRTGYTYF.